The 10 T cell receptor beta chains below were found in one sample sequenced in a study of shared clonotypes between healthy human individuals (dated by TCRdb to 2020 to 2022). Library preparation was by the immunoSEQ multiplex PCR assay. TCRdb obtained this table from immuneACCESS and retained in-frame rearrangements with V and J assigned. These tables miss some clones; where compared with another copy, unresolved V genes account for less than half of the shortfall, and the remainder is unexplained. The sample table shows over 95,000 clones, and 55% to 80% are seen once. The ten top clones hold approximately 25% of the sample. Sequencing was performed on memory CD8+ T cells sorted from blood. This specimen's cell subset or site label, interpreted: CD45RO+ cells pooled with CCR7-negative TemRA cells. All receptors derive from a woman in her twenties or thirties in good health.

This clone was counted between two and nine times. This chain links TRBV5-8 with TRBJ2-2; TRBD2 agrees at 10 bases. Trimming at V came to 2 bases and at J to 6 bases, leaving 10 bases not matched to a gene. CDR1 is SGHTS, CDR2 YDEGEE, per germline. This CDR3 has 17 residues. The CDR3 DNA reads as TGTGCCAGCAGCTTCGGCCTAGCGGGAGTGTTTCCCGGGGAGCTGTTTTTT. This codes for CASSFGLAGVFPGELFF.

The chain couples TRBV7-4 to TRBJ2-3; 7 nucleotides match TRBD2. The trim removed 1 base at V and 4 bases at J, leaving 11 bases unmatched. Germline V gene data show CDR1 as SGHVT and CDR2 as SQSDAQ. This CDR3 comprises 17 residues. The CDR3 DNA follows: TGTGCCAGCAGCTTAGAGGGCGGGAGACCCCCCCCAGATACGCAGTATTTT. Translation gives CASSLEGGRPPPDTQYF. The full variable domain, rest sourced from reference TRBV7-4 and TRBJ2-3, is GAGVSQSPRYKVAKRGRDVALRCDSISGHVTLYWYRQTLGQGSEVLTYSQSDAQRDKSGRPSGRFSAERPERSVSTLKIQRTEQGDSAVYLCASSLEGGRPPPDTQYFGPGTRLTVL.

The chain links TRBV20-1 to TRBJ2-5; D is unclear. The J call may be wrong; the DNA end is better matched by TRBJ2-7. CDR1 DFQATT and CDR2 SNEGSKA come from the germline V gene (reference sequence). CDR3 length: 11 residues. The CDR3 coding sequence is TGCAGTGCTAGCGCTACCTACGAGCAGTACTTC. This encodes CSASATYEQYF.

This clone has a handful of counts. The chain recombines TRBV5-5 with TRBJ1-5; D is uncertain. The ends were cut back, 2 bases at V and 5 bases at J, with 8 bases in the middle. The CDR3 spans 13 residues. Germline V gene lookup returns CDR1 SGHKS and CDR2 YYEKEE (reference sequence). CDR3 residues: CASSLDPDQPQHF. CDR3 DNA sequence: TGTGCCAGCAGCTTAGACCCCGATCAGCCCCAGCATTTT.

The chain combines TRBV28 with TRBJ2-6; unclear D gene. Trimming removed 5 bases from V and 5 bases from J, with 19 bases in between. In germline, CDR1 is MDHEN, CDR2 SYDVKM. The CDR3 loop spans 17 amino acids. This chain's CDR3 is CASSSPETQSRANVLTF. DNA of the CDR3: TGTGCCAGCAGTAGTCCAGAGACACAAAGTCGGGCCAACGTCCTGACTTTC.

This sequence joins TRBV4-1 and TRBJ1-5; 7 nucleotides line up with TRBD1. The junction had 6 bases not matched to a gene; V was cut back by 4 bases and J by 6 bases. The CDR3 covers 14 residues. Germline V gene lookup returns CDR1 MGHRA and CDR2 YSYEKL. CDR3 coding DNA: TGCGCCAGCAGCCGGGGAGGGGGCAGTCAGCCCCAGCATTTT. Its translation: CASSRGGGSQPQHF.

A note on this clone: This sequence may be a read error, since a much larger clone differs from it by one base. The sample holds other DNA sequences that translate to the same CDR3. CDR3 sequence: CASSSRDYTYEQYF. CDR3 bases: TGTGCCAGCAGCTCCCGGGACTATACCTACGAGCAGTACTTC. This chain links TRBV7-9 with TRBJ2-7; the match to TRBD2 covers 7 bases. CDR1 SEHNR and CDR2 FQNEAQ come from the germline V gene (reference sequence). The CDR3 is 14 residues long. Germline trimming cut 4 bases from V and 2 bases from J; bases unmatched to any gene: 5.

The V and J genes are TRBV19 and TRBJ1-1; a possible D gene is TRBD1 (5 bases). The V end was cut by 7 bases, the J end by 4 bases, with 7 bases between. Germline V gene data show CDR1 as LNHDA and CDR2 as SQIVND (reference sequence). The CDR3 runs 11 residues. The CDR3 is CASMGLTEAFF. The CDR3 DNA is TGTGCCAGTATGGGGCTCACTGAAGCTTTCTTT. Using reference TRBV19 and TRBJ1-1 for the parts outside the CDR3, the full variable domain is DGGITQSPKYLFRKEGQNVTLSCEQNLNHDAMYWYRQDPGQGLRLIYYSQIVNDFQKGDIAEGYSVSREKKESFPLTVTSAQKNPTAFYLCASMGLTEAFFGQGTRLTVV.

This clone was seen at least ten times. The gene calls are TRBV11-3 and TRBJ2-3, with 9 positions matching TRBD2. Germline V gene data show CDR1 as SGHNT and CDR2 as YENEEA. The CDR3 is 15 amino acids. The V segment lost 1 base and the J segment 6 bases; nucleotides outside the gene matches: 5. The DNA of the CDR3 is TGTGCCAGCAGCTTAGGCGGGAGGGCCTTGGATACGCAGTATTTT. Residues: CASSLGGRALDTQYF.

This clone was seen many times. The chain employs TRBV9 and TRBJ2-3; D possibly corresponds to TRBD2 (5 bases). Germline loops: CDR1 SGDLS, CDR2 YYNGEE. There are 14 residues in the CDR3. V was clipped by 6 bases and J by 1 base, with 12 bases between them. The CDR3, as DNA: TGTGCCAGCAATGGCGGGTCCGGCACAGATACGCAGTATTTT. This encodes CASNGGSGTDTQYF.